A single sample gave rise to the 7 T cell receptor beta chains below, sequenced in a study of CD8 T cells in ankylosing spondylitis. Study observations and caveats: A TCR beta motif of 7 to 9 highly homologous variants seemed to mark ankylosing spondylitis blood.

No antigen has been assigned to these receptors. TCRdb called the 5' RACE reads again in MiXCR, with one record for every CDR3 protein. The sample lists about 390,000 distinct CDR3 sequences, 20% to 25% occurring once. Sequenced material: blood, either unsorted or a sorted T cell fraction (not recorded which). The receptors stem from a male donor with ankylosing spondylitis.

This clonotype was observed a handful of times. The J gene is TRBJ2-1, the V gene TRBV7-2; 9 nucleotides line up with TRBD2. The CDR3 covers 17 residues. The V and J ends lost 0 bases and 3 bases, in that order; junction bases with no gene match: 6. Germline CDR1 and CDR2: SGHTA and FQGNSA. The CDR3 protein is CASSLASGSYSYNEQFF. CDR3 nucleotides: TGTGCCAGCAGCTTAGCTAGCGGGAGTTATAGCTACAATGAGCAGTTCTTC.

V usage is TRBV5-1 and J usage is TRBJ2-2, with TRBD2 identical over 14 bases. Germline V gene data show CDR1 as SGHRS and CDR2 as YFSETQ. V was clipped by 2 bases and J by 9 bases; unmatched bases: 12. The CDR3 length is 18 residues. The CDR3 DNA is TGCGCCAGCAGCTTTCCGGGACTAGCGGGAGCAGGACCCCGGGAGCTGTTTTTT. Translation gives CASSFPGLAGAGPRELFF.

The chain joins TRBV5-1 to TRBJ2-1; 12 bases match TRBD2. The CDR3 runs to 16 residues. Per germline, CDR1 SGHRS and CDR2 YFSETQ. J gave up 5 bases and V 5 bases, and 8 bases lay outside the gene matches. For the CDR3, the DNA is TGCGCCAGCAGGCCTAGCGGGAGGGGCCCAAACAATGAGCAGTTCTTC. This codes for CASRPSGRGPNNEQFF.

The V and J genes are TRBV11-2 and TRBJ2-1; D possibly corresponds to TRBD2 (6 bases). CDR3 length equals 15 residues. V lost 7 bases and J 5 bases, leaving 18 bases between the germline ends. Germline V gene sequence: CDR1 SGHAT, CDR2 FQNNGV. The CDR3 sequence is CASKNPGRTDNEQFF. The DNA for the CDR3 is TGTGCCAGCAAAAACCCCGGGAGAACGGACAATGAGCAGTTCTTC. Variable domain in full (rest from reference TRBV11-2 and TRBJ2-1): EAGVAQSPRYKIIEKRQSVAFWCNPISGHATLYWYQQILGQGPKLLIQFQNNGVVDDSQLPKDRFSAERLKGVDSTLKIQPAKLEDSAVYLCASKNPGRTDNEQFFGPGTRLTVL.

The table lists this clonotype with many counts. V gene TRBV7-3 combines with J gene TRBJ2-3; maybe TRBD2 (5 bases). Germline CDR1 and CDR2: SGHTA and FQGTGA. The germline V and J ends were trimmed by 2 bases and 4 bases, with 10 bases remaining between them. This CDR3 has 14 amino acids. The CDR3 coding sequence is TGTGCCAGCAGCTTATCGTGGGAGTCAGATACGCAGTATTTT. It codes for CASSLSWESDTQYF.

This clonotype was recorded many times. The chain couples TRBV29-1 to TRBJ1-5, with D possibly matching TRBD1 (6 bases). CDR1 is SQVTM, CDR2 ANQGSEA, per germline. The CDR3 is 13 amino acids. V was trimmed by 4 bases and J by 5 bases, leaving 12 bases between them. The CDR3 here is CSVAGGQDQPQHF. The CDR3 nucleotides are TGCAGCGTTGCCGGGGGCCAAGATCAGCCCCAGCATTTT.

V usage is TRBV15 and J usage is TRBJ2-3; 12 positions match TRBD2. The CDR3 has 18 amino acids. Germline V lookup: CDR1 LNHNV, CDR2 YYDKDF (reference sequence). Losses at the gene ends were 0 bases for V and 2 bases for J; bases not matched to a gene: 6. The DNA for the CDR3 is TGTGCCACCAGCAGAGATCGGGCTAGCGGGAGGGCCACAGATACGCAGTATTTT. Translated, it gives CATSRDRASGRATDTQYF.